The sequence of this TCR beta chain was determined in a study of T cell responses to AZD1222 COVID-19 vaccine. This table comes from immunoSEQ multiplex PCR, and its TCRdb copy is limited to in-frame clones, with some not included. The sample has over 150,000 clones, about 88% seen once. Trimming removed 4 bases from V and 7 bases from J, with 26 bases in between. The CDR3 totals 18 residues. Germline-derived CDR1 and CDR2 are SGDLS and YYNGEE. Study findings and constraints: At 160-218 and 743-854, vaccine-associated CD4 TCRs were dominant, and they spanned spike. Nearly half of the spike-specific TCRs reportedly recognize variant regions that carry no mutations. Repertoires in all cases were sampled only once the peak T cell response had passed.

Concerning this clone itself: What it recognizes is unknown.

This specimen was peripheral blood, taken on day 0 of AZD1222 vaccination. V is TRBV9 and J is TRBJ2-2; the D is unclear. This sequence was found in an adult in good health. The CDR3 loop is CASSPPSAAGHPGGELFF. CDR3 coding DNA: TGTGCCAGCAGCCCCCCCTCCGCCGCAGGCCATCCCGGCGGGGAGCTGTTTTTT.